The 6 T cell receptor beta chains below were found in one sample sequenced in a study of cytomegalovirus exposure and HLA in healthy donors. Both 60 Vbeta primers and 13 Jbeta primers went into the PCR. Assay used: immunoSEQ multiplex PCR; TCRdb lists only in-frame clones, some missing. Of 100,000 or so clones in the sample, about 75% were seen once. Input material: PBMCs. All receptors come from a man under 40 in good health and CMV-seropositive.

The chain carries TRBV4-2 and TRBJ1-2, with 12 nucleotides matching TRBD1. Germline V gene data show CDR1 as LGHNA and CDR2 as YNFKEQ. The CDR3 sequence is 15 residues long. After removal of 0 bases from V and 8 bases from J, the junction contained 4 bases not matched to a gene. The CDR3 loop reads CASSQDRDRGQGYTF. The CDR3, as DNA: TGTGCCAGCAGCCAAGATCGGGACAGGGGGCAGGGCTACACCTTC.

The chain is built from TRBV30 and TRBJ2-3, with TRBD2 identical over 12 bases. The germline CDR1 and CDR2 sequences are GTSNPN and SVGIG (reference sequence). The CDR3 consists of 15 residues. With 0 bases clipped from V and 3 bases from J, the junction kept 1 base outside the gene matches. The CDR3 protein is CAWSVLAGGTDTQYF. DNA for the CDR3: TGTGCCTGGAGTGTACTAGCGGGGGGAACAGATACGCAGTATTTT.

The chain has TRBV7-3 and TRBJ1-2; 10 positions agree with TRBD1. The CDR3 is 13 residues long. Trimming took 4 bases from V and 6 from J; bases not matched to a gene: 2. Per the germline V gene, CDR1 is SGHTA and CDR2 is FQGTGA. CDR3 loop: CASSYGTGDGYTF. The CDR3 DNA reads TGTGCCAGCAGCTACGGGACAGGGGATGGCTACACCTTC.

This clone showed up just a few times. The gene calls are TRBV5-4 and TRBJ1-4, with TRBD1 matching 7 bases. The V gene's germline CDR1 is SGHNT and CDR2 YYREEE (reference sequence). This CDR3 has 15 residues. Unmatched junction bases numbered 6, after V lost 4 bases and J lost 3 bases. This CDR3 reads CASSDYRGANEKLFF. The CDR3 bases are TGTGCCAGCAGCGACTACAGGGGTGCTAATGAAAAACTGTTTTTT.

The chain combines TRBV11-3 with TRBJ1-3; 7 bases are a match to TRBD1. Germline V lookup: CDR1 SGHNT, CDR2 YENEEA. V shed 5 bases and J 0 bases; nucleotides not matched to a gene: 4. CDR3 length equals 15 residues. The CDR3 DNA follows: TGTGCCAGCAGCCATGGGACAGCCTCTGGAAACACCATATATTTT. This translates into CASSHGTASGNTIYF.

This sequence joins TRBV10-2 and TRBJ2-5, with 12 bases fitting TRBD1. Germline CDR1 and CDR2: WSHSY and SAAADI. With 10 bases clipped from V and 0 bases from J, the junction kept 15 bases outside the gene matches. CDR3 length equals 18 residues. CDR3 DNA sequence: TGCGCCACTACGACGCCGGGACAGGGGGCGATGGACCAAGAGACCCAGTACTTC. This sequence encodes CATTTPGQGAMDQETQYF.